This TCR beta chain was recovered during a study of beta chain features in type 1 diabetes. General study points: Type 1 diabetes patients had TCRB CDR3s that were shorter (moderately but significantly so) in all four CD4+ subsets. In type 1 diabetes patients, VDJ junctions had fewer insertions; deletions at these junctions were more frequent. cDNA-based reads could over-represent cells with high TCR expression.

Expressed TCRB transcripts got sequenced, as all isolated RNA was reverse transcribed. Sequenced by immunoSEQ multiplex PCR; TCRdb stores in-frame clones only, minus some. The sample lists 150,000 to 200,000 clones; approximately 10% were seen once. Germline-derived CDR1 and CDR2 are MGHRA and YSYEKL. The CDR3 runs to 14 residues. CD45RO/CCR7/CD25/CD127/CD95/CD27 separated CD4+ naive, central memory, regulatory and stem cell-like memory cells by sorting. Only a few counts were recorded for this clone. Its target is not known. One junction end disagrees with the germline gene, perhaps due to a read error.

Sequenced: central memory CD4+ T cells from blood. The clonotype was recovered from a woman in her twenties or thirties with type 1 diabetes. V gene TRBV4-1 combines with J gene TRBJ2-3; the match to TRBD1 covers 8 bases. CDR3 residues: CASSQGARDHTQYF. The CDR3 DNA is TGTGCCAGCAGCCAGGGGGCCCGGGACCATACGCAGTATTTT.